Presented here are 17 T cell receptor beta chains from one specimen sequenced in a study of STAT5B mutations in CD4+ large granular lymphocyte leukemia. Assay: immunoSEQ multiplex PCR; the TCRdb copy retains only in-frame clones and omits some. The repertoire includes about 33,000 clones, around 70% of them detected once, and 0.25% to 0.35% sits in the top ten. The sequencing sample was made of CD4+ T cells from blood buffy coats. These receptors originate from a human donor in good health.

The V and J genes are TRBV6-5 and TRBJ1-1; tentatively, D is TRBD1 (5 bases). The V end was cut by 7 bases, the J end by 3 bases, with 12 bases between. Germline V lookup: CDR1 MNHEY, CDR2 SVGAGI. CDR3 length: 13 residues. The CDR3 here is CASKWGEDTEAFF. The DNA for the CDR3 is TGTGCCAGCAAGTGGGGCGAGGACACTGAAGCTTTCTTT.

This sequence joins TRBV6-1 and TRBJ1-5; D not certain. There are 13 residues in the CDR3. The germline CDR1 and CDR2 sequences are MNHNS and SASEGT. With 6 bases removed from V and 5 bases from J, the gap between germline ends came to 11 bases. CDR3 region: CASRAGIDQPQHF. The CDR3 DNA reads TGTGCCAGCAGAGCGGGTATCGATCAGCCCCAGCATTTT.

This chain uses TRBV7-9 with TRBJ1-4, with TRBD1 matching over 9 bases. CDR1 and CDR2 (germline): SEHNR, FQNEAQ (reference sequence). J lost 6 bases, V lost 5 bases, and 4 bases had no gene match. This CDR3 has 14 amino acids. CDR3 bases: TGTGCCAGCAGCATCACAGGGGGCGATGAAAAACTGTTTTTT. Its protein is CASSITGGDEKLFF.

The chain combines TRBV10-3 with TRBJ1-1, with D maybe TRBD1 (5 bases). CDR3 length equals 12 residues. Germline loops: CDR1 ENHRY, CDR2 SYGVKD. Trimming took 11 bases from V and 7 from J, leaving 17 bases between them. Written as DNA, the CDR3 is TGTGCCGCCTCAACAGGTGCCTATGAAGCTTTCTTT. Amino acids: CAASTGAYEAFF.

This clone was seen more than once but under ten times. This sequence joins TRBV7-9 and TRBJ2-5, with D tentatively TRBD2 (6 bases). Germline V lookup: CDR1 SEHNR, CDR2 FQNEAQ (reference sequence). Trimming cost V 5 bases and J 5 bases, with 12 bases left between them. This CDR3 contains 13 residues. The CDR3 coding sequence is TGTGCCAGCAGCCCATCGGGAGTGGAGACCCAGTACTTC. It yields the protein CASSPSGVETQYF.

The chain uses TRBV5-1 and TRBJ1-1, with D hard to call. Germline-derived CDR1 and CDR2 are SGHRS and YFSETQ. Trimming cost V 0 bases and J 1 base, with 10 bases left between them. This CDR3 has 15 residues. The CDR3 loop reads CASSLGPDANTEAFF. CDR3 DNA: TGCGCCAGCAGCTTGGGCCCCGACGCGAACACTGAAGCTTTCTTT.

The gene calls are TRBV7-2 and TRBJ1-3; no reliable D call. Deletions cut 8 bases from V and 0 bases from J, with 14 bases between. The CDR3 length is 15 residues. The V gene's germline CDR1 is SGHTA and CDR2 FQGNSA. This CDR3 reads CASASLGSSGNTIYF. In DNA, the CDR3 is TGTGCCAGCGCTTCCCTGGGGAGCTCTGGAAACACCATATATTTT. Using reference TRBV7-2 and TRBJ1-3 for the parts outside the CDR3, the full variable domain is GAGVSQSPSNKVTEKGKDVELRCDPISGHTALYWYRQSLGQGLEFLIYFQGNSAPDKSGLPSDRFSAERTGGSVSTLTIQRTQQEDSAVYLCASASLGSSGNTIYFGEGSWLTVV.

The chain joins TRBV30 to TRBJ1-2, with D possibly being TRBD1 (5 bases). Germline-derived CDR1 and CDR2 are GTSNPN and SVGIG (reference sequence). V lost 0 bases to trimming and J lost 2 bases, with 16 bases between them. This CDR3 contains 16 residues. CDR3 coding DNA: TGTGCCTGGAGTGTACGTAAACAGGCTCTGAACTATGGCTACACCTTC. Its translation is CAWSVRKQALNYGYTF.

This rearrangement joins TRBV7-2 to TRBJ2-3; D remains ambiguous. CDR1 SGHTA and CDR2 FQGNSA come from the germline V gene. Trimming shortened V by 5 bases and J by 6 bases, and 15 bases separated the two germline ends. The CDR3 is made up of 14 amino acids. The CDR3, as DNA: TGTGCCAGCAGCCTCGTGCCGGAAGGGGATACGCAGTATTTT. Its protein product is CASSLVPEGDTQYF.

CDR3 residues: CASSVGERAAYEQYF. The CDR3 nucleotides are TGTGCCAGCAGCGTAGGGGAGCGGGCCGCCTACGAGCAGTACTTC. The V call is TRBV9, the J call TRBJ2-7; D is perhaps TRBD2 (6 bases). V was shortened by 0 bases and J by 2 bases, with 12 bases between the two germline ends. The CDR3 contains 15 residues. Per germline, CDR1 SGDLS and CDR2 YYNGEE.

A single count supports this clone. CDR3 amino acids: CASSATGQLYEQYF. CDR3 DNA sequence: TGTGCCAGCAGTGCTACGGGACAACTCTACGAGCAGTACTTC. This sequence joins TRBV6-6 and TRBJ2-7; possibly TRBD1 for D (6 bases). This CDR3 region has 14 residues. Germline V lookup: CDR1 MNHNY, CDR2 SVGAGI (reference sequence). Between the trimmed V and J ends, which lost 5 bases and 3 bases, there was a span of 14 bases.

This chain joins TRBV19 and TRBJ2-1; no definite D call. CDR3 length: 11 residues. Germline CDR1 is LNHDA and CDR2 is SQIVND (reference sequence). Deletions cut 1 base from V and 12 bases from J, with 7 bases between. The chain's CDR3 is CASSIGQRQFF. Written as DNA, the CDR3 is TGTGCCAGTAGTATAGGACAAAGGCAGTTCTTC.

The chain has TRBV18 and TRBJ2-3, with 8 bases matching TRBD2. Losses at the gene ends were 6 bases for V and 1 base for J; bases not matched to a gene: 6. The CDR3 sequence is 15 residues long. Germline CDR1 is KGHSH and CDR2 is LQKENI. This CDR3 is CASSPRRGGTDTQYF. Written as DNA, the CDR3 is TGTGCCAGCTCCCCAAGGCGGGGGGGCACAGATACGCAGTATTTT.

This clone has a handful of counts. The chain has TRBV11-2 and TRBJ2-1; no definite D call. V was trimmed by 3 bases and J by 0 bases, leaving 9 bases between them. CDR1 is SGHAT and CDR2 is FQNNGV in the germline V gene. The CDR3 has 15 amino acids. The CDR3 region has the DNA TGTGCCAGCAGCTTCCTTCCTAGCTCCTACAATGAGCAGTTCTTC. Its translation: CASSFLPSSYNEQFF.

The chain couples TRBV11-1 to TRBJ1-2, with no clear D. The V end lost 2 bases, the J end lost 2 bases, and 12 bases lay between the germline ends. Germline CDR1 and CDR2: SGHAT and FQDESV (reference sequence). CDR3 length equals 15 residues. CDR3 in DNA: TGTGCCAGCAGCTTAAACCAGTACCTAAACTATGGCTACACCTTC. It is translated as CASSLNQYLNYGYTF. Together with reference TRBV11-1 and TRBJ1-2, the CDR3 gives the full variable domain: EAEVAQSPRYKITEKSQAVAFWCDPISGHATLYWYRQILGQGPELLVQFQDESVVDDSQLPKDRFSAERLKGVDSTLKIQPAELGDSAMYLCASSLNQYLNYGYTFGSGTRLTVV.

The rearrangement joins TRBV13 to TRBJ2-2; 10 bases align to TRBD1. Germline CDR1 and CDR2: PRHDT and FYEKMQ (reference sequence). V gave up 4 bases and J gave up 6 bases; unmatched junction bases: 11. The CDR3 is 17 residues long. DNA of the CDR3: TGTGCCAGCAGCTCAGACAGGGGGCTTGTTCGTGCCGGGGAGCTGTTTTTT. Encoded protein: CASSSDRGLVRAGELFF.

This chain joins TRBV19 and TRBJ2-3; D is possibly TRBD1 or TRBD2 (5 bases each). The germline V gene has CDR1 LNHDA and CDR2 SQIVND (reference sequence). This CDR3 region has 17 residues. The germline V and J ends were trimmed by 0 bases and 0 bases, with 13 bases remaining between them. The CDR3 coding sequence is TGTGCCAGTAGTATAGAGGGGACGGGCCTTAGCACAGATACGCAGTATTTT. This codes for CASSIEGTGLSTDTQYF.